The 2 T cell receptor beta chains reported below all come from one sample, sequenced in a study of blood T cell repertoires in COVID-19. Only in-frame clones appear in the TCRdb table, and some are missing; sequencing was by immunoSEQ multiplex PCR. Found here are about 480,000 clones, about 85% of them singletons; the top ten hold approximately 2%. Sequencing was done on a sample of PBMCs or T cells enriched from blood (not recorded which). The receptors were sampled from a woman aged 18-30 years with acute COVID-19.

This clone came up a few times. The chain recombines TRBV4-3 with TRBJ1-1, with D tentatively TRBD1 (5 bases). Trimming cost V 0 bases and J 3 bases, with 11 bases left between them. The CDR3 is made up of 15 amino acids. Germline CDR1 reads LGHNA; CDR2 reads YSLEER. CDR3 amino acids: CASSQDQGLDTEAFF. The CDR3 bases are TGCGCCAGCAGCCAAGATCAGGGTTTGGACACTGAAGCTTTCTTT.

The V gene is TRBV29-1, the J gene TRBJ1-2; 9 bases line up with TRBD1. Germline values: CDR1 SQVTM, CDR2 ANQGSEA. Trimming cost V 6 bases and J 8 bases; bases outside gene matches: 10. This CDR3 region has 13 residues. The CDR3 sequence is CSVGRDRAEGYTF. For the CDR3, the DNA is TGCAGCGTGGGCCGGGACAGGGCGGAAGGCTACACCTTC.